The clone carrying this T cell receptor beta chain turned up a few times. Its target is not known. The data originate from a study of T cell responses to AZD1222 COVID-19 vaccine. Study results and caveats: Baseline seropositivity occurred in only 5 to 7 AZD1222 recipients.

CDR3 length: 14 residues. CDR1 SEHNR and CDR2 FQNEAQ come from the germline V gene (reference sequence). After removal of 3 bases from V and 8 bases from J, the junction contained 6 bases not matched to a gene. Sequencing was performed with immunoSEQ multiplex PCR; in TCRdb, only in-frame clones are kept and a portion is missing. This table has approximately 180,000 clones, approximately 90% appearing once. This receptor was taken from an adult who received the MenACWY meningococcal vaccine as a control. Sequenced material: peripheral blood, taken 28 days after the second dose of the MenACWY control vaccine. The chain has TRBV7-9 and TRBJ2-1, with 8 bases matching TRBD2. CDR3 DNA sequence: TGTGCCAGCAGCTTTAGCGGGACCGCCCATGAGCAGTTCTTC. Translated: CASSFSGTAHEQFF. Variable domain in full (rest from reference TRBV7-9 and TRBJ2-1): DTGVSQNPRHKITKRGQNVTFRCDPISEHNRLYWYRQTLGQGPEFLTYFQNEAQLEKSRLLSDRFSAERPKGSFSTLEIQRTEQGDSAMYLCASSFSGTAHEQFFGPGTRLTVL.